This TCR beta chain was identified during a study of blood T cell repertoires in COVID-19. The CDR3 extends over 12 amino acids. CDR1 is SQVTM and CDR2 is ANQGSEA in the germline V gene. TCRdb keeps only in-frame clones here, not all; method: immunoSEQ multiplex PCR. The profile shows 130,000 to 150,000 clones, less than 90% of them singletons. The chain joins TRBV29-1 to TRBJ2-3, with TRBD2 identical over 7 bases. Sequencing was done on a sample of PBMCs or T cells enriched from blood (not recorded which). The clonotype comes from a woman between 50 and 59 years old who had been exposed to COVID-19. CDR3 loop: CSARRGTDTQYF. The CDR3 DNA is TGCAGTGCTCGGCGGGGGACAGATACGCAGTATTTT.